This T cell receptor beta chain was sequenced during a study of cytomegalovirus exposure and HLA in healthy donors (TCRdb year 2017). Turning to the overall study: According to an earlier analysis of around 600 of the donors, about 170 million T cells yielded 117 million unique TCR beta sequences and 276 Gb of sequence data. Roughly 290 gigabases of sequencing data and 70 million to 95 million unique TCR sequences made up an early release that covered approximately 700 HLA-typed donors. A separate validation cohort of about 110 different subjects was used in addition to the 666-subject first cohort. Of the approximately 370 genotyped donors, 81% were placed in the genetic ancestry cluster associated with self-reported Caucasian donors. Every repertoire in the discovery cohort had been generated on one and the same sequencing platform. High-throughput TCR immunosequencing, statistical association of individual TCRs with disease status, and machine learning were combined to predict cytomegalovirus infection status. The study was designed to test whether signatures of past pathogen exposure could be identified by cataloging public T cell receptors. The study profiled the T cell repertoires of around 700 subjects by immunosequencing and related them to cytomegalovirus serostatus. Roughly five DR-DQ haplotypes were handled as single units for association and clustering because linkage in the cohort was strong. Donor age, sex, ethnicity and CMV serostatus were compiled together with the repertoire data. In an earlier analysis of a few hundred of the donors, high-throughput TCR beta sequencing was used to judge whether each TCR beta V gene segment behaved as functional or pseudogenic. HLA typing covered class I and class II loci at four-digit resolution. The number of donors typed differed by locus, with about 629-630 for A, B, C, DRB1 and DQB1, 522 for DQA1, about 610 for DPA1, and some 440 for DPB1. In the later analysis, no new phenotypic data were used to find candidate immune exposures; instead, reliance was placed on TCR beta sequences and their occurrence across donors. A later genetic analysis used genome-wide SNP genotypes for about 65% of the 666 donors, treating that subset as a discovery cohort. Across 398 genotyped donors of the cohort, an average of roughly 200,000 unique TCR beta nucleotide sequences per donor were sequenced, and roughly a sixth of those sequences were non-productive. A later analysis re-examined previously published TCR beta repertoires from around 670 donors and added high-resolution HLA genotyping to investigate patterns of TCR occurrence.

Findings and caveats that apply to the study as a whole: The 87-base-pair reads could not distinguish some IMGT-functional V segments, including TRBV6-2 and TRBV6-3, so those segments were excluded. Linkage disequilibrium might explain the correlated functional status among segregating V segments, but an unknown experimental factor could not be ruled out. Cytomegalovirus status was reported to be diagnosed by the classifier with high specificity and sensitivity in both the original and validation cohorts. A few of the identified cytomegalovirus-associated TCR beta chains were confirmed in vitro to be specific for cytomegalovirus antigens. Across donors, most TCR sequences were observed very rarely, whereas some public TCRs were present in many individuals. Several of the top co-occurrence clusters appeared to be linked to parvovirus B19, influenza, CMV and Epstein-Barr virus, according to a later analysis. A further reported finding was that TCR beta sequences accurately predicted the HLA-A and HLA-B alleles for most subjects in the first cohort. The study listed 164 TCR beta chains as associated with cytomegalovirus. A later analysis found that HLA-associated TCR beta chains were more clonally expanded and had lower generation probabilities than equally common non-associated chains. A cluster of highly shared sequence variants was judged likely to represent a technical artifact of the sequencing pipeline. The authors suggested that the approach could potentially be generalized to other disease states and immunological phenotypes. Because counts were too low, about 18 rarely observed V segments, including chromosome 9 orphons, were excluded from the earlier analysis of several hundred of the donors. Because HLA typing was unavailable for some donors at each locus, only the typed subset was used in association tests. When HLA alleles, especially DR and DQ, strongly co-occurred, TCR associations were difficult to assign to individual alleles. An association between a missense DCLRE1C variant and V-gene and J-gene trimming of TCR beta chains was found in a later genetic analysis and replicated in an independent cohort. In a later analysis, the rate of TCR association differed among HLA loci, with DRB1 alleles having the most associated TCRs and HLA-C alleles having the fewest. This cohort had only TCR beta chains sequenced, and the lack of alpha or paired-chain data limited which features could be detected. An earlier analysis of approximately 570 of the donors showed that most TCR beta V segments appeared in productive rearrangements either about 90% or about 30% of the time, which broadly matched IMGT annotations. In a later genetic analysis, fewer N-insertions in productive TCRs were reported among donors in an Asian-associated ancestry cluster than the roughly 700-donor mean. At a false discovery rate of 0.05, a later analysis linked 16,951 TCR beta sequences to specific HLA alleles. A later analysis found that most CMV-associated TCR beta chains appeared HLA-restricted, with HLA associations seemingly driven largely by CMV exposure. CMV serostatus was the only immune exposure information available for the cohort. Sequencing depth was assumed to be roughly uniform across donors in the presence/absence analyses, though that assumption may not hold.

Library construction relied on the immunoSEQ multiplex PCR assay. For the multiplex PCR, a mixture combining 60 forward primers for TCR Vbeta segments and 13 reverse primers for TCR Jbeta segments was used. Amplification of the CDR3 region of rearranged TCR beta genes was performed with a multiplex PCR assay on genomic DNA. On the Illumina HiSeq System, the amplified TCR beta libraries were sequenced as 87-base-pair reads. The authors processed their data as follows. A later analysis counted some 74 million unique TCR beta chains across the approximately 700 repertoires, and some 11 million of these chains were shared by at least two donors. Raw reads were error-corrected and collapsed into unique sequences by a nearest-neighbor algorithm in which closely related sequences were merged to remove PCR and sequencing errors. V, D and J gene segments were assigned by aligning CDR3 sequences to IMGT reference sequences. For a sequence to be retained, at least a six-nucleotide match to both a V gene segment and a J gene segment was required. A rearrangement counted as productive if the CDR3 had no stop codons and remained in frame with V and J, and every other rearrangement counted as non-productive. Following IMGT convention, CDR3 was defined as the stretch from the second conserved V-encoded cysteine to the conserved J-encoded phenylalanine. The earlier analysis of approximately 590 of the donors excluded any sequence lacking an unambiguous match to a single V gene segment. An earlier analysis of fewer than 750 of the donors called V segments functional above 56.7% productive rearrangements and segregating when the between-donor standard deviation exceeded 5%. To diagnose cytomegalovirus status from the catalog of TCR beta chain sequences, a statistical classification framework was built. In a later analysis, V and J genes were assigned by comparing TCR nucleotide sequences against IMGT/GENE-DB human TR gene sequences. The TCRdist pipeline was used in a later analysis to assign CDR3 sequences and most-parsimonious VDJ recombination scenarios. A later analysis defined each TCR beta chain by its CDR3 amino acid sequence plus V-gene family, and excluded reads lacking a unique V-gene family. A later analysis removed 500 to 600 highly shared, low-generation-probability nucleotide sequences to deal with suspected cross-contamination and a sequencing artifact. In a later analysis, a clonal expansion index for each public chain was calculated from normalized within-repertoire ranks of inferred template counts. A later analysis computed generation probabilities with a VDJ recombination model fitted to out-of-frame rearrangements, and checked the results against IGoR. A later analysis scored TCR-TCR, TCR-HLA and TCR-CMV co-occurrence with hypergeometric tests, applying a repertoire-size bias correction to TCR pairs. A later analysis estimated false discovery rates by permuting HLA or CMV assignments 20 times. In a later analysis, co-occurring TCRs were grouped using DBSCAN, and TCRdist sequence similarity was added for clustering within HLA-allele-positive subsets. Co-occurrence clustering excluded repertoires with fewer than 30,000 or more than 120,000 public chains, plus five with anomalous nucleotide sharing. TCRdb re-hosts the immuneACCESS table, in-frame sequences only. Its copies lack some clones; in the studies checked, an unresolved V gene accounts for under half of them, and the cause for the rest is not known. D and trimming come from the DNA, and the V and J calls and clone size come from that table. Here the sample has 100,000 to 150,000 clones; around 82% occur a single time. The ten largest clones add up to roughly 3.5% of the sample.

The cohort comprised some 680 healthy bone marrow donors. At the time of sampling, all cohort members were nominally healthy, though unrecorded immune exposures were likely present. The donor tested CMV seronegative, placing the donor among the approximately 360 seronegative members of the cohort. A peripheral blood sample was provided by each donor, and peripheral blood mononuclear cells were used for TCR beta sequencing. The Qiagen DNeasy Blood Extraction Kit was used to extract genomic DNA from the blood cell samples. Taken from cysteine to phenylalanine, the CDR3 has 18 residues. Only the CDR3 DNA stays, 54 bases, in frame from base 1. V was cut back by 1 base and J by 4 bases, leaving a gap of 18 bases between them. CDR1 and CDR2 were assigned from the germline V gene as SGDLS and YYNGEE. For this clone: Its specific antigen is unknown. Base qualities are not provided; no much larger clone lies one nucleotide away.

The sample was PBMCs. The rearrangement combines TRBV9 with TRBJ2-6, with TRBD2 perhaps the D gene, on 7 matching bases. The receptor comes from a man aged 40-49 years in good health and CMV-seronegative. The CDR3 loop reads CASSVWTGGGAGANVLTF. The nucleotides read TGTGCCAGCAGCGTATGGACTGGGGGGGGCGCGGGGGCCAACGTCCTGACTTTC.